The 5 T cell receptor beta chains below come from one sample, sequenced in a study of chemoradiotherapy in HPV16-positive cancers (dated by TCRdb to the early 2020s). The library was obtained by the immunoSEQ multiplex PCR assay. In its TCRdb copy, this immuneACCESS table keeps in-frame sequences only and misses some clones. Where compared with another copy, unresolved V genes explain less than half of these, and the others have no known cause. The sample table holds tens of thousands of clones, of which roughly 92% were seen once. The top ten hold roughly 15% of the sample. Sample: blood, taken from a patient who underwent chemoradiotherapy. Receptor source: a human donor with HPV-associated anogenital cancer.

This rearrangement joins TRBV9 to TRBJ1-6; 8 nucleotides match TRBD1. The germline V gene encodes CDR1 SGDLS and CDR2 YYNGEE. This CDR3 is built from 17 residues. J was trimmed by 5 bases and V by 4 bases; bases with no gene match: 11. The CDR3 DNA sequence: TGTGCCAGCAGCCGCCGTCCGGCAGGGGGCAATAATTCACCCCTCCACTTT. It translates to CASSRRPAGGNNSPLHF.

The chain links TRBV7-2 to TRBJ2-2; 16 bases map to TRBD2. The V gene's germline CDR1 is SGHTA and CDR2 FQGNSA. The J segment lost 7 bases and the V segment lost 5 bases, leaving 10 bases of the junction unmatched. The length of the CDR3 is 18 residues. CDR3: CASSIKGTSGRAIGELFF. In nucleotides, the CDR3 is TGTGCCAGCAGCATCAAAGGGACTAGCGGGAGGGCCATCGGGGAGCTGTTTTTT. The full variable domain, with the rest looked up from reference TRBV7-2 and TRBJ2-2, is GAGVSQSPSNKVTEKGKDVELRCDPISGHTALYWYRQSLGQGLEFLIYFQGNSAPDKSGLPSDRFSAERTGGSVSTLTIQRTQQEDSAVYLCASSIKGTSGRAIGELFFGEGSRLTVL.

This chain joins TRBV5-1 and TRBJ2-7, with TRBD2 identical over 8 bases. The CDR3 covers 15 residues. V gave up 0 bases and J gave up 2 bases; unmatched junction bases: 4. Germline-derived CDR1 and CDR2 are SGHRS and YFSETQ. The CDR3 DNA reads TGCGCCAGCAGCTTGGACCTAGCGGGCACCTACGAGCAGTACTTC. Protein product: CASSLDLAGTYEQYF.

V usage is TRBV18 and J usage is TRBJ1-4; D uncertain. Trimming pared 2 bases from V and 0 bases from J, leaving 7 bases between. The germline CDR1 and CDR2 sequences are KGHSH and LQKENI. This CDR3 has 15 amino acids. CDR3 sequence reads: CASSPTDATNEKLFF. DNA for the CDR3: TGTGCCAGCTCACCAACGGATGCAACTAATGAAAAACTGTTTTTT.

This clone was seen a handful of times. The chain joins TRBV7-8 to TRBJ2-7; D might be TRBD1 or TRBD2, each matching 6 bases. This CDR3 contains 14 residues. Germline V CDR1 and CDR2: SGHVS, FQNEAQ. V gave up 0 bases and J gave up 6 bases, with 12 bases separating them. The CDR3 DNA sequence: TGTGCCAGCAGCTTAGCCCGGGGGCCCAGCGAGCAGTACTTC. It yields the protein CASSLARGPSEQYF.